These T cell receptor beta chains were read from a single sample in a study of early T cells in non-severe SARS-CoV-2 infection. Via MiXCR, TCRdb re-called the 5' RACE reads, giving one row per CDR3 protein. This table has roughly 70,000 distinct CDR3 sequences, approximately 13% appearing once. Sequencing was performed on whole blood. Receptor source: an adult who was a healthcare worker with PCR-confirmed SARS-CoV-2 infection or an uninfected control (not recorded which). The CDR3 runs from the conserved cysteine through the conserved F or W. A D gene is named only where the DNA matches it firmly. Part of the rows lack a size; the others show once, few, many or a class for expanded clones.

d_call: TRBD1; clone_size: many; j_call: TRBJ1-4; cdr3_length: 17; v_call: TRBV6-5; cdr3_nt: TGTGCCAGCAGTTCGGGGGGACAGCTCAGAGTTAATGAAAAACTGTTTTTT; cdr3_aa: CASSSGGQLRVNEKLFF
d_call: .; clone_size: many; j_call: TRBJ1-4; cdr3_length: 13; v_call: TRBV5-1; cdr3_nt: TGCGCCAGCAGCTTGATGGTTAATGAAAAACTGTTTTTT; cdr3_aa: CASSLMVNEKLFF
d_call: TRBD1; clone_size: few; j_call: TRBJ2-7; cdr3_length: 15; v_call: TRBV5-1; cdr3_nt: TGCGCCAGCAGCTTGGAGGGGGCCCCCTCCTACGAGCAGTACTTC; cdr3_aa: CASSLEGAPSYEQYF
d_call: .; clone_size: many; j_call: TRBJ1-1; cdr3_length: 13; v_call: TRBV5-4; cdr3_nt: TGTGCCAGCAGCTTGGACCGGGACGCTGAAGCTTTCTTT; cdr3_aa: CASSLDRDAEAFF
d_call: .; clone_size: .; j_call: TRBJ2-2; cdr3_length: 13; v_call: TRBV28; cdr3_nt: TGTGCCAGCATAGGCGTGTTCACCGGGGAGCTGTTTTTT; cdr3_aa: CASIGVFTGELFF
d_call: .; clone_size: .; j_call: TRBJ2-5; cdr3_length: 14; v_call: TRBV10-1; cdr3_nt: TGCGCCAGCAGTGAGTCGAAGGTAGACGGGACCCAGTACTTC; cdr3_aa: CASSESKVDGTQYF
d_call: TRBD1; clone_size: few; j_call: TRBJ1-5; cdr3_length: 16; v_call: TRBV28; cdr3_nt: TGTGCCAGCAGTCCACGGACAGGGGACGGCAATCAGCCCCAGCATTTT; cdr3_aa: CASSPRTGDGNQPQHF
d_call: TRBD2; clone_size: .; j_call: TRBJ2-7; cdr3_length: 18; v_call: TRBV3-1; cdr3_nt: TGTGCCAGCAGCCAAGATGAGGGGCCGCGGACTAGTCCCCCGGAGCAGTACTTC; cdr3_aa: CASSQDEGPRTSPPEQYF
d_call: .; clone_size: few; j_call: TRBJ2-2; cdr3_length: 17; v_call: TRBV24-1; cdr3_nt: TGTGCCACCAATGATCCTTTACAGGGATCGAACACCGGGGAGCTGTTTTTT; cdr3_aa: CATNDPLQGSNTGELFF
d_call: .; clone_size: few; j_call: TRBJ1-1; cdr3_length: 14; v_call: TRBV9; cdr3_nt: TGTGCCAGCAGACCACGGGGCAGCGACACTGAAGCTTTCTTT; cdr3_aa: CASRPRGSDTEAFF
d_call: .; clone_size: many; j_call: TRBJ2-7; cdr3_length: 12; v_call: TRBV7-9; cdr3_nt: TGTGCCAGCAGCGCAGGGTCCTACGAGCAGTACTTC; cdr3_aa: CASSAGSYEQYF
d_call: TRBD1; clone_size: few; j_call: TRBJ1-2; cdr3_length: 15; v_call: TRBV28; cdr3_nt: TGTGCCAGCACTTCCGTACCCACAGGGGCCTATGGCTACACCTTC; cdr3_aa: CASTSVPTGAYGYTF
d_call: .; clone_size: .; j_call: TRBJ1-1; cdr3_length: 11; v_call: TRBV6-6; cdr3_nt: TGTGCCAGCAGTTACGGTGGTGAAGCTTTCTTT; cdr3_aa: CASSYGGEAFF
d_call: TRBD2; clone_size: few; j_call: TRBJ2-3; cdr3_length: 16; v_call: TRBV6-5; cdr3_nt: TGTGCCAGCAGTTACCGGCGGGAGGGACCCACAGATACGCAGTATTTT; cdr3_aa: CASSYRREGPTDTQYF
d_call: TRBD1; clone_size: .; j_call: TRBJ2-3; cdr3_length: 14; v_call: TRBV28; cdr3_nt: TGTGCCGGCAGTCGCGGACAGGGCACAGATACGCAGTATTTT; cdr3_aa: CAGSRGQGTDTQYF
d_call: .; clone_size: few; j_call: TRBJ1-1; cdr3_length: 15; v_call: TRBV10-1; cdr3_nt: TGCGCCAGCAGTGAGTTACCGGGAGGGGGTTCGGAAGCTTTCTTT; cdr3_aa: CASSELPGGGSEAFF
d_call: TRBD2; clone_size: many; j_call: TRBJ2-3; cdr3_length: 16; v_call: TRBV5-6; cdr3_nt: TGTGCCAGCAGCCCCCAAGGGACTATTCCCACAGATACGCAGTATTTT; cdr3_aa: CASSPQGTIPTDTQYF
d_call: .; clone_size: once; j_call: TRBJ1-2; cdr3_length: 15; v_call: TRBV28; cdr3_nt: TGTGCCAGCAGTACAGCGGGACGTCTGGCCAATGGCTACACCTTC; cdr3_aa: CASSTAGRLANGYTF
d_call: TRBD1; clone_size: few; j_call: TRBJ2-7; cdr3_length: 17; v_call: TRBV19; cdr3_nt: TGTGCCAGTAGTAACCCCGGAATGGGGACAGGGGACTACGAGCAGTACTTC; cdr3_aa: CASSNPGMGTGDYEQYF
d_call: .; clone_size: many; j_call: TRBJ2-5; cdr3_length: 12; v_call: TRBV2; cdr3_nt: TGTGCCAGCAGTGAGGAGCAAGAGACCCAGTACTTC; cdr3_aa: CASSEEQETQYF
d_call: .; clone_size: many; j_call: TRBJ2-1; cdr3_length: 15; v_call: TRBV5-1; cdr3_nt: TGCGCCAGCAGCTTGGATCAATTTCAGGGGAAAGAGCAGTTCTTC; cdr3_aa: CASSLDQFQGKEQFF
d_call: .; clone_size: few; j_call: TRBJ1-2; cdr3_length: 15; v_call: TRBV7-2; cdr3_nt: TGTGCCAGCAGCTTATGGGGGGCAGGAAACTATGGCTACACCTTC; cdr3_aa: CASSLWGAGNYGYTF
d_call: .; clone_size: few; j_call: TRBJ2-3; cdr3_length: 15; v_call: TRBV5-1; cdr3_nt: TGCGCCAGCAGCTTGGAGGCAGATAGCAGAGATACGCAGTATTTT; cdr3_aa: CASSLEADSRDTQYF
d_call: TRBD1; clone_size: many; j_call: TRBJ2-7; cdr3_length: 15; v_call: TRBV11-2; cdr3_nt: TGTGCCAGCAGCTTCCTTGCTCGACAGGGTGGTGAGCAGTACTTC; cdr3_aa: CASSFLARQGGEQYF
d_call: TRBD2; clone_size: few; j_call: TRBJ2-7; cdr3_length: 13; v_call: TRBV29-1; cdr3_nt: TGCAGCGTGGGTGGACTAGCGACCTACGAGCAGTACTTC; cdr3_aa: CSVGGLATYEQYF
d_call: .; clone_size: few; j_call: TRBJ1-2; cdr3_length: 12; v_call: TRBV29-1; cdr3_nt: TGCAGCGTTGAGGTGGAACCCAATGGCTACACCTTC; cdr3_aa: CSVEVEPNGYTF
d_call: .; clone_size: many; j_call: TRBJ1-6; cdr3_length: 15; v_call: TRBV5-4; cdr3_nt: TGTGCCAGCAGCCCGAAAGCTGGGTCCAATTCACCCCTCCACTTT; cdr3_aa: CASSPKAGSNSPLHF
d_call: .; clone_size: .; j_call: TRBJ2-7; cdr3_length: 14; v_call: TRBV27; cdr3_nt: TGTGCCAGCAGTTTACCGGGGTCCTCCTACGAGCAGTACTTC; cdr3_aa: CASSLPGSSYEQYF
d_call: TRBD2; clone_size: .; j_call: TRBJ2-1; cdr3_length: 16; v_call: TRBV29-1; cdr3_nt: TGCAGCGTTGATTTTAGACTAGCGGGACACTACAATGAGCAGTTCTTC; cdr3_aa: CSVDFRLAGHYNEQFF
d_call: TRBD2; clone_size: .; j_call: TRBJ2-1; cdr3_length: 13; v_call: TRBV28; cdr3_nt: TGTGCCAGCAGTATTAGCGGGAGCTATGAGCAGTTCTTC; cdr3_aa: CASSISGSYEQFF
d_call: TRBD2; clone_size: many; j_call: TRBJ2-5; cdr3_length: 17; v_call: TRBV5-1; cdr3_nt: TGCGCCAGCAGCTTGGGACTAGCGGGAGAGTGGCAAGAGACCCAGTACTTC; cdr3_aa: CASSLGLAGEWQETQYF
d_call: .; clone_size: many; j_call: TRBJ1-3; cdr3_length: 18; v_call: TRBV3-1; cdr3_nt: TGTGCCAGCAGCCAAGATGCAGGGGTGTCCTACTCTGGAAACACCATATATTTT; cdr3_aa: CASSQDAGVSYSGNTIYF
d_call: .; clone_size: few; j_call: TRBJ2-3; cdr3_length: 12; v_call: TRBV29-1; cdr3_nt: TGCAGCGAACGAAGGGGCCCAGATACGCAGTATTTT; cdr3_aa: CSERRGPDTQYF
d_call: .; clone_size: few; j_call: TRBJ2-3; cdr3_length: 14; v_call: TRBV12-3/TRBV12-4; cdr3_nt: TGTGCCAGCAGTTTGGGCCCCCCTTCAGATACGCAGTATTTT; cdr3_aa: CASSLGPPSDTQYF
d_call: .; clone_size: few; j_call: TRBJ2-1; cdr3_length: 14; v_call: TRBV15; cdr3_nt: TGTGCCACCAGCCAACCTTCAGGGTACAATGAGCAGTTCTTC; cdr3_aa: CATSQPSGYNEQFF
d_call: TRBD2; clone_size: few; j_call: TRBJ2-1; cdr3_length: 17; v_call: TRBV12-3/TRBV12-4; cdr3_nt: TGTGCCAGCAGCCGGACTAGCGGGACCGGGGCCCACAATGAGCAGTTCTTC; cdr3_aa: CASSRTSGTGAHNEQFF
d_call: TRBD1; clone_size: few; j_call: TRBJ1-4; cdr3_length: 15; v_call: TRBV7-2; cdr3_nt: TGTGCCAGCAGGCCAGGACAGGGGGATAATGAAAAACTGTTTTTT; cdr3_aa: CASRPGQGDNEKLFF
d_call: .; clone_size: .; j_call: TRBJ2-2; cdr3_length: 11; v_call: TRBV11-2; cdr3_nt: TGTGCCAGCACCCGTAGCGGGGAGCTGTTTTTT; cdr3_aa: CASTRSGELFF
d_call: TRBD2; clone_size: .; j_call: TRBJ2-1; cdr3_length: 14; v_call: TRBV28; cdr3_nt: TGTGCCAGCATCCCTAGCGGGACCTACAATGAGCAGTTCTTC; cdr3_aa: CASIPSGTYNEQFF
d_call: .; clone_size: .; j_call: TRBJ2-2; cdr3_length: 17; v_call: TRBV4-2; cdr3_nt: TGTGCCAGCAGCCAAGATGGGGCGGGTCGGTTCACCGGGGAGCTGTTTTTT; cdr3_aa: CASSQDGAGRFTGELFF
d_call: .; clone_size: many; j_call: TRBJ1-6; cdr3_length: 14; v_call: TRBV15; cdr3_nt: TGTGCCACCAGCAGAGGCTCAGTTAATTCACCCCTCCACTTT; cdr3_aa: CATSRGSVNSPLHF
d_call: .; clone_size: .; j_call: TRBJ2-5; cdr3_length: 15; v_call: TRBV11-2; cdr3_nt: TGTGCCAGCAGCCGAACGGGACACCAAGAAGAGACCCAGTACTTC; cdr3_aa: CASSRTGHQEETQYF
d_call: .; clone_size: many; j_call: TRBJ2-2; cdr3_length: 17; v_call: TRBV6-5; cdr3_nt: TGTGCCAGCAGCAGGGACAGTATAGCGGCCAACACCGGGGAGCTGTTTTTT; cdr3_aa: CASSRDSIAANTGELFF
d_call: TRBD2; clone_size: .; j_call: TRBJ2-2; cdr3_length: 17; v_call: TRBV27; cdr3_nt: TGTGCCAGCATCCCGACTAGCGGGAGAAGGCAAACCGGGGAGCTGTTTTTT; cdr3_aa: CASIPTSGRRQTGELFF
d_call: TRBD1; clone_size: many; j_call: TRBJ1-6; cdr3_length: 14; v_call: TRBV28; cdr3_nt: TGTGCCAGCAGTTTACGGACAGGGCGCTCACCCCTCCACTTT; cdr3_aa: CASSLRTGRSPLHF
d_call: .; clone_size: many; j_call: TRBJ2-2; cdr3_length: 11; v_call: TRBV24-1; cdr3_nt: TGTGCCACCCGTCGAGCCGGGGAGCTGTTTTTT; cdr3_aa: CATRRAGELFF
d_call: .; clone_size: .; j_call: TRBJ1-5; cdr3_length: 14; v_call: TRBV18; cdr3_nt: TGTGCCAGCTCGCCCGACAGTTCATCTCAGCCCCAGCATTTT; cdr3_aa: CASSPDSSSQPQHF
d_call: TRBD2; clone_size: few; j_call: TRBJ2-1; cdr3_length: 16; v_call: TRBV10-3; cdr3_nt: TGTGCCATCAGTGGATCACCTAGCGGGAACTACAATGAGCAGTTCTTC; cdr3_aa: CAISGSPSGNYNEQFF
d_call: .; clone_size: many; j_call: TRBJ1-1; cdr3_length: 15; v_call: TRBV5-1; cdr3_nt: TGCGCCAGCAGCTTGGAGACGACAGTGAACACTGAAGCTTTCTTT; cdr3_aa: CASSLETTVNTEAFF
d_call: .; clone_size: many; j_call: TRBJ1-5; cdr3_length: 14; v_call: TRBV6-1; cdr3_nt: TGTGCCAGCAGTGAAAGGGGGTGGAATCAGCCCCAGCATTTT; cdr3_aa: CASSERGWNQPQHF
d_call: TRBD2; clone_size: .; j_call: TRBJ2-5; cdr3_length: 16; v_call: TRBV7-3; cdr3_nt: TGTGCCAGCAGCTTAGAAGGGACTAGCGGTACCCGGACCCAGTACTTC; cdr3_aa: CASSLEGTSGTRTQYF
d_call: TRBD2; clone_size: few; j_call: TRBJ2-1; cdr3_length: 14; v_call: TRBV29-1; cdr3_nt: TGCAGCGTTGATGGGACTAGCGGGAGCTATGAGCAGTTCTTC; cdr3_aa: CSVDGTSGSYEQFF
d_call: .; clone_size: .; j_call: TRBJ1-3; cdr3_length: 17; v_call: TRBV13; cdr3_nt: TGTGCCAGCAGCTCCTCTAGTTGGACAGTCTCTGGAAACACCATATATTTT; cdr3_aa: CASSSSSWTVSGNTIYF
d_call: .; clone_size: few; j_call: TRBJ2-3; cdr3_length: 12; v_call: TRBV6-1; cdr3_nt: TGTGCCAGCAGTGAAATTGAGGATACGCAGTATTTT; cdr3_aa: CASSEIEDTQYF
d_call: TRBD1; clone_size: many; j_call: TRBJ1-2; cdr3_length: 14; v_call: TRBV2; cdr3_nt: TGTGCCAGCAATCTGGGACAGGGGGCGCATGGCTACACCTTC; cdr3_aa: CASNLGQGAHGYTF
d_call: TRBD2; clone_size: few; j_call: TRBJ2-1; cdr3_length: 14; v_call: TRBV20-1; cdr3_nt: TGCAGTGCTAAACCCGGGACTAGCGATCGGGAGCAGTTCTTC; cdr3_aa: CSAKPGTSDREQFF
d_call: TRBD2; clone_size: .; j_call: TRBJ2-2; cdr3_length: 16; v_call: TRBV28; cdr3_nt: TGTGCCAGCAGTTTATGGGCTAGCGGCAACACCGGGGAGCTGTTTTTT; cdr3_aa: CASSLWASGNTGELFF
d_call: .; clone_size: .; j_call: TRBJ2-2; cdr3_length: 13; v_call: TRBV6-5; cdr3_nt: TGTGCCAGCAGTTACCGAACCACCCGGGAGCTGTTTTTT; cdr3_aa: CASSYRTTRELFF
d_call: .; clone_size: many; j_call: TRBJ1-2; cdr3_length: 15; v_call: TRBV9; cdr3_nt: TGTGCCAGCAGCGCATTCGACAGAGACAACTATGGCTACACCTTC; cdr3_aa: CASSAFDRDNYGYTF
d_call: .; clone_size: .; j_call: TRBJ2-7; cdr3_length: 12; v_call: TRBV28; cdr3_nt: TGTGCCAGCAGTTACCAGCCCTACGAGCAGTACTTC; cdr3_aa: CASSYQPYEQYF